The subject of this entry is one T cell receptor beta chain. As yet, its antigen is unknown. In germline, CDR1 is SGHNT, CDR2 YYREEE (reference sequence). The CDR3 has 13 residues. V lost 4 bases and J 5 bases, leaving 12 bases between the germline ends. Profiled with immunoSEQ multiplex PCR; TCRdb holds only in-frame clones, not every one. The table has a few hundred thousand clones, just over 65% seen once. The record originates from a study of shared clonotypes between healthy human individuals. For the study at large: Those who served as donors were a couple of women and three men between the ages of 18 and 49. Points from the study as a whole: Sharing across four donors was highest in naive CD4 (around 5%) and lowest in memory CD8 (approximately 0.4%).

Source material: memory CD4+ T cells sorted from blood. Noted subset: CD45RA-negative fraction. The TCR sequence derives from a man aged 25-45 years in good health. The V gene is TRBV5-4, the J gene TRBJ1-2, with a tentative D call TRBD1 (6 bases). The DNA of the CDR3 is TGTGCCAGCAGCAAGGACAGACTTTATGGCTACACCTTC. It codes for CASSKDRLYGYTF. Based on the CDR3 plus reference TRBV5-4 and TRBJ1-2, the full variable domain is ETGVTQSPTHLIKTRGQQVTLRCSSQSGHNTVSWYQQALGQGPQFIFQYYREEENGRGNFPPRFSGLQFPNYSSELNVNALELDDSALYLCASSKDRLYGYTFGSGTRLTVV.